This T cell receptor (beta chain) was identified during a study of vaccination effects on CD4 cells after COVID-19 (dated by TCRdb to between 2021 and 2022). Some background on the complete study: Across the study, the median time from the second dose to post-vaccine sampling was 72 days (range 14 to 241). SARS-CoV-2 spike-specific CD4+ TCR repertoires from before and after mRNA vaccination were compared in COVID-19 convalescent patients and in infection-naive vaccine recipients. A total of 10 COVID-19 convalescent patients and a handful of SARS-CoV-2-naive healthy vaccine recipients were included in the full study. Cultures from other donors in the study were sequenced using the Oncomine TCR Beta short-read assay on an Illumina iSeq 100. Results the study describes overall, beyond this receptor: Among healthy vaccine recipients, nearly all vaccine-induced clones were SARS-CoV-2 mono-reactive, and just 1 of 255 was cross-reactive with common cold coronaviruses. At late post-vaccination timepoints, both infection-induced and vaccine-induced clones showed marked clonal contraction, consistent with waning T cell responses. Only a small number of convalescent patients were included, and no early post-infection timepoints were available, which limited the study.

A remark on this clone: Its antigen remains undetermined. It has no much larger one-base neighbor in the sample; base qualities were not kept.

The library came from the immunoSEQ multiplex PCR assay. DNA from the cultured, isolated CD4+ T cells was subjected to TCR beta CDR3 sequencing. Per the source publication's procedure: Non-productive TCR sequences were discarded, and reads were trimmed to the CDR3 region, with only CDR3s of 7 or more amino acids retained. The MANAFEST web app was used to pick out antigen-specific clonotypes by comparing their expansion in peptide wells with that in reference cultures. To count as positive, a clone had to show expansion at FDR<0.05 compared with the reference and with all other wells, an odds ratio above 5, and a frequency above 0.1% in two replicate wells. A clonotype was called cross-reactive if it was significantly expanded both in SARS-CoV-2 spike wells and in at least one common cold coronavirus spike condition. Levenshtein distance calculated with the stringdist R package was used to assess CDR3 similarity, and unrooted trees were constructed with ape in R 3.6.1. In TCRdb, the immuneACCESS table is reduced to in-frame sequences with V and J assigned. These tables do not hold every clone; where another copy was compared, an unresolved V gene accounts for under half, and the others remain unexplained. V and J calls and clone size come straight from that table; D and trimming were deduced from the DNA. The sample table holds roughly 25,000 clones, of which around 79% were seen once. The ten largest clonotypes hold 7.8% of the sample.

V has 3 bases trimmed and J has 2 bases trimmed; junction bases matching no gene number 8. CDR1 and CDR2, per the germline V gene, are SGHTS and YDEGEE. The cysteine opens and the phenylalanine closes a CDR3 of 15 amino acids. The read is trimmed to its CDR3 DNA, 45 bases read in frame from base 1. In the ViraFEST assay, PBMC were stimulated with viral peptide pools, and antigen-specific CD4+ T cell clonotypes were then identified by expansion using TCR sequencing. After around ten days of culture, CD4+ T cells were isolated with the EasySep CD4+ T cell isolation kit. Two doses of either the BNT162b2 or the mRNA-1273 mRNA SARS-CoV-2 vaccine were administered to participants. The absence of prior SARS-CoV-2 infection in healthy vaccine recipients was confirmed by negative nucleocapsid antibodies before and after vaccination. About 2.1 million PBMC per well were cultured in IMDM with about 5.1% human AB serum, 9 to 10 IU/ml IL-2 and gentamicin, plus 10 ug/ml peptides. On days 3 and 7, half of the culture medium was replaced with fresh IL-2-containing medium. Unless noted otherwise, every peptide stimulation condition was grown in triplicate wells. Using Ficoll-Paque Plus gradient centrifugation, PBMC were separated from whole blood and then either used fresh or cryopreserved at -140C. The overlapping peptide pools covered the spike proteins of SARS-CoV-2 as well as those of the common cold coronaviruses HCoV-NL63, HCoV-OC43 and HCoV-229E. Genomic DNA was extracted from cultured CD4+ T cells with the QIAamp micro DNA kit.

In this chain, TRBV5-8 is recombined with TRBJ2-7; TRBD2 aligns with 7 central bases. This TCR was recovered from a human donor who received a COVID-19 vaccine. The sample here was CD4+ T cells from PBMCs cultured with SARS-CoV-2 spike peptides, taken after COVID-19 vaccination. The meaning of the sample's cell subset or site label: SARS-CoV-2 spike overlapping peptide pool stimulation. The DNA is as follows: TGTGCCAGCAGCTCCCGGGGAGGGTATGCCTACGAGCAGTACTTC. It codes for CASSSRGGYAYEQYF. Beyond the CDR3, the reference TRBV5-8 and TRBJ2-7 genes provide the residues; the full variable domain reads: EAGVTQSPTHLIKTRGQQATLRCSPISGHTSVYWYQQALGLGLQFLLWYDEGEERNRGNFPPRFSGRQFPNYSSELNVNALELEDSALYLCASSSRGGYAYEQYFGPGTRLTVT.